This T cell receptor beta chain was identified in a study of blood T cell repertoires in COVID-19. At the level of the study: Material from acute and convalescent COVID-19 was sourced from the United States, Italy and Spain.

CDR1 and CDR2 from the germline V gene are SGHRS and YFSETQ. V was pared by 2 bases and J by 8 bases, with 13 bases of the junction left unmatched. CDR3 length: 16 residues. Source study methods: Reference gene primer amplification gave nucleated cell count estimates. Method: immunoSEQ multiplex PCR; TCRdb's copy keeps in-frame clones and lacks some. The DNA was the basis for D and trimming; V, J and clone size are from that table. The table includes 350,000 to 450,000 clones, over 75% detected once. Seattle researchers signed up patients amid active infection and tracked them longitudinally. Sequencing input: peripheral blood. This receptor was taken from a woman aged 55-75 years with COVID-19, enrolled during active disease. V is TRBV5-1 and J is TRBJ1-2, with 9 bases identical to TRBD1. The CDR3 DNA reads TGCGCCAGCAGCTTCGCCGGGACAGGGACTTTTCGGGGCTACACCTTC. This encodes CASSFAGTGTFRGYTF.